These 23 T cell receptor beta chains originate from one sample sequenced in a study of blood T cell repertoires in COVID-19. Sequencing used immunoSEQ multiplex PCR; TCRdb keeps in-frame clones, though not all of them. The sample holds tens of thousands of clones, about 82% seen once. The sequenced material came from peripheral blood. These TCRs come from a human donor in a cohort sampled during active COVID-19.

This clone was seen more than once but under ten times. The gene calls are TRBV2 and TRBJ2-3; tentative D call: TRBD1 (6 bases). The CDR3 runs to 15 residues. CDR1 and CDR2 (germline): SNHLY, FYNNEI. Trimming removed 6 bases at V and 0 bases at J, with 13 bases between. The CDR3 region has the DNA TGTGCCAGCAGCGGACAGTCTATTAGCACAGATACGCAGTATTTT. This gives the protein CASSGQSISTDTQYF.

This chain connects TRBV30 to TRBJ2-5; 7 bases are a match to TRBD2. The CDR3 totals 13 residues. Germline trimming cut 0 bases from V and 3 bases from J; bases unmatched to any gene: 1. Germline-derived CDR1 and CDR2 are GTSNPN and SVGIG (reference sequence). This chain's CDR3 is CAWSVLAEETQYF. The CDR3 DNA is TGTGCCTGGAGTGTCCTAGCGGAAGAGACCCAGTACTTC.

This chain joins TRBV5-4 and TRBJ2-3; possibly TRBD2 for D (5 bases). CDR3 length: 16 amino acids. Germline V gene lookup returns CDR1 SGHNT and CDR2 YYREEE (reference sequence). V was trimmed by 4 bases and J by 0 bases, leaving 15 bases between them. CDR3 coding DNA: TGTGCCAGCAGCCGGATCGCGGGCGGGAGCACAGATACGCAGTATTTT. It is translated as CASSRIAGGSTDTQYF.

This clone was recorded a few times. This specimen includes other DNA sequences encoding the same CDR3. The chain combines TRBV20-1 with TRBJ1-6, with TRBD1 matching over 8 bases. CDR1 and CDR2 (germline): DFQATT, SNEGSKA (reference sequence). V shed 3 bases, J shed 7 bases, and the junction held 2 bases outside the gene matches. The CDR3 runs 13 residues. The CDR3 sequence is CSASQGANSPLHF. Written as DNA, the CDR3 is TGCAGTGCTAGTCAGGGGGCGAATTCACCCCTCCACTTT.

The chain recombines TRBV3-1 (or the pseudogene TRBV3-2) with TRBJ2-3; TRBD2 matches at 8 bases. Trimming removed 1 base from V and 6 bases from J; junction bases left unmatched: 18. Germline V gene lookup returns CDR1 LGHDT and CDR2 YNNKEL (reference sequence). The CDR3 length is 19 residues. For the CDR3, the DNA is TGTGCCAGCAGCCAAGGCGGTCAGCGGGGGAATGCCCTAGGGGATACGCAGTATTTT. Translating gives CASSQGGQRGNALGDTQYF.

The chain uses TRBV25-1 and TRBJ2-1; D might be TRBD2 (7 bases). V lost 5 bases and J 6 bases, leaving 23 bases between the germline ends. The length of the CDR3 is 17 residues. CDR1 is MGHDK and CDR2 is SYGVNS in the germline V gene. The CDR3 loop reads CASSTQWGQGGFNEQFF. CDR3 sequence (DNA): TGTGCCAGCAGTACCCAGTGGGGGCAGGGAGGGTTCAATGAGCAGTTCTTC.

The chain couples TRBV5-1 to TRBJ2-3; 7 bases are shared with TRBD2. Trimming at V came to 4 bases and at J to 6 bases, leaving 8 bases not matched to a gene. This CDR3 is built from 14 residues. The germline V gene encodes CDR1 SGHRS and CDR2 YFSETQ. The CDR3, as DNA: TGCGCCAGCAGCCCGACTAGCCCCTCCGATACGCAGTATTTT. Translating gives CASSPTSPSDTQYF.

This clone appeared once. The rearrangement links TRBV3-1 (or the pseudogene TRBV3-2) to TRBJ2-1, with 14 nucleotides matching TRBD2. The CDR3 contains 14 residues. Germline values: CDR1 LGHDT, CDR2 YNNKEL (reference sequence). With V trimmed by 0 bases and J by 16 bases, 5 bases remained unmatched. The DNA of the CDR3 is TGTGCCAGCAGCCAAGAGGGGACTAGCGGGGGCCCTTTCTTC. This encodes CASSQEGTSGGPFF.

The V gene is TRBV18, the J gene TRBJ2-2; D remains ambiguous. The CDR3 runs 15 residues. With 2 bases removed from V and 4 bases from J, the gap between germline ends came to 11 bases. Germline assignment: CDR1 KGHSH and CDR2 LQKENI. The CDR3 DNA follows: TGTGCCAGCTCACCAAGAGTCGTTAGCACCGGGGAGCTGTTTTTT. Residues: CASSPRVVSTGELFF.

This clone has a handful of counts. V gene TRBV7-6 combines with J gene TRBJ2-2, with D possibly being TRBD2 (5 bases). CDR1 and CDR2 from the germline V gene are SGHVS and FNYEAQ. CDR3 size: 16 residues. V lost 5 bases to trimming and J lost 4 bases, with 17 bases between them. CDR3 sequence reads: CASSPDAGVSTGELFF. DNA of the CDR3: TGTGCCAGCAGCCCAGACGCCGGGGTCTCCACCGGGGAGCTGTTTTTT. Full variable domain (remainder filled in from reference TRBV7-6 and TRBJ2-2): GAGVSQSPRYKVTKRGQDVALRCDPISGHVSLYWYRQALGQGPEFLTYFNYEAQQDKSGLPNDRFSAERPEGSISTLTIQRTEQRDSAMYRCASSPDAGVSTGELFFGEGSRLTVL.

CDR3 sequence reads: CASRDRGTGELFF. The CDR3 bases are TGTGCCAGCAGGGACAGGGGGACTGGGGAGCTGTTTTTT. The genes are TRBV19 and TRBJ2-2; 11 bases agree with TRBD1. Looked up from germline, CDR1 is LNHDA and CDR2 is SQIVND (reference sequence). The V gene end was trimmed by 9 bases and the J gene end by 8 bases; junction bases not matched to a gene: 5. This CDR3 is 13 amino acids long.

The genes are TRBV27 and TRBJ2-2; D unresolved. CDR1 is MNHEY and CDR2 is SMNVEV in the germline V gene (reference sequence). This CDR3 is built from 13 residues. Trimming shortened V by 3 bases and J by 7 bases, and 9 bases separated the two germline ends. CDR3 amino acids: CASSFPPLGELFF. CDR3 sequence (DNA): TGTGCCAGCAGTTTCCCCCCACTCGGGGAGCTGTTTTTT.

The gene calls are TRBV7-8 and TRBJ2-6; D remains ambiguous. Trimming took 4 bases from V and 1 from J, leaving 14 bases between them. Germline values: CDR1 SGHVS, CDR2 FQNEAQ. This CDR3 spans 17 amino acids. CDR3 bases: TGTGCCAGCAGCTCCCCTGACGGGTTGTCTGGGGCCAACGTCCTGACTTTC. This encodes CASSSPDGLSGANVLTF.

This clone was seen a single time. The gene calls are TRBV4-1 and TRBJ1-2; TRBD1 is a possible D gene (5 bases). V was cut by 0 bases and J by 8 bases, with 16 bases left in between. Germline CDR1 is MGHRA and CDR2 is YSYEKL. This CDR3 is built from 15 residues. The CDR3 loop reads CASSQEKTVPLGYTF. The CDR3 coding sequence is TGCGCCAGCAGCCAAGAAAAGACAGTCCCACTAGGCTACACCTTC.

J is TRBJ1-2 and V is TRBV5-6; 8 bases align to TRBD1. CDR3 length: 15 amino acids. Germline assignment: CDR1 SGHDT and CDR2 YYEEEE. Trimming removed 3 bases from V and 5 bases from J; junction bases left unmatched: 9. CDR3 nucleotides: TGTGCCAGCAGCTCGATTTCCCACAGGGGGTATGGCTACACCTTC. Translating gives CASSSISHRGYGYTF.

CDR3: CASSQVPQGFNNSPLHF. Written as DNA, the CDR3 is TGTGCCAGCAGCCAAGTCCCCCAGGGATTCAATAATTCACCCCTCCACTTT. The chain uses TRBV14 and TRBJ1-6, with D possibly being TRBD1 (5 bases). The CDR3 runs 17 residues. Germline CDR1 and CDR2: SGHDN and FVKESK. V was trimmed by 1 base and J by 5 bases, leaving 15 bases between them.

V usage is TRBV14 and J usage is TRBJ1-3, with D perhaps matching TRBD1 (6 bases). Trimming left V 1 base short and J 2 bases short, with 9 bases between. Germline V gives CDR1 SGHDN, CDR2 FVKESK. The length of the CDR3 is 15 residues. The CDR3 coding sequence is TGTGCCAGCAGCCAAGTTACAGGGACTGGAAACACCATATATTTT. Protein sequence: CASSQVTGTGNTIYF.

This clone was detected only a few times. For the CDR3, the DNA is TGTGCCAGCAGCCAAGGGTTCAGGGGGCGCGATCAGCCCCAGCATTTT. Its protein is CASSQGFRGRDQPQHF. The chain links TRBV3-1 (or the pseudogene TRBV3-2) to TRBJ1-5; 8 bases map to TRBD1. There are 16 residues in the CDR3. J gave up 5 bases and V 1 base, and 7 bases lay outside the gene matches. Germline V gene sequence: CDR1 LGHDT, CDR2 YNNKEL (reference sequence).

The J gene is TRBJ1-2, the V gene TRBV19, with D uncertain. In germline, CDR1 is LNHDA, CDR2 SQIVND (reference sequence). V lost 5 bases, J lost 7 bases, and 17 bases lay in between. This CDR3 contains 14 residues. The CDR3 reads CASSRSPGVGGYTF. The CDR3 nucleotides read TGTGCCAGTAGTCGGTCGCCCGGGGTTGGTGGCTACACCTTC.

The V and J genes are TRBV25-1 and TRBJ2-1; 7 nucleotides align to TRBD2. Germline V gene data show CDR1 as MGHDK and CDR2 as SYGVNS. Trimming took 4 bases from V and 11 from J; bases not matched to a gene: 8. This CDR3 comprises 13 residues. The DNA for the CDR3 is TGTGCCAGCAGTGTCTGGGGGGGGGAAAAGCAGTTCTTC. Protein: CASSVWGGEKQFF.

CDR3: CASSRRLAGGQETQYF. CDR3 DNA sequence: TGCGCCAGCAGCCGACGACTAGCGGGGGGGCAAGAGACCCAGTACTTC. The V and J genes are TRBV4-1 and TRBJ2-5; 14 positions match TRBD2. V dropped 4 bases and J dropped 2; count of bases not matched to a gene: 3. Germline assignment: CDR1 MGHRA and CDR2 YSYEKL. The CDR3 runs to 16 residues.

This chain links TRBV5-1 with TRBJ2-1, with a tentative D call TRBD2 (5 bases). V shed 5 bases and J shed 5 bases, with 17 bases lying between them. The CDR3 length is 15 residues. Per the germline V gene, CDR1 is SGHRS and CDR2 is YFSETQ. In DNA form, the CDR3 reads TGCGCCAGCAGGGGAGCTTCCCGGGGAAACAATGAGCAGTTCTTC. Amino acids: CASRGASRGNNEQFF.

The rearrangement links TRBV7-8 to TRBJ2-7; D is perhaps TRBD1 (6 bases). Germline CDR1 reads SGHVS; CDR2 reads FQNEAQ. The CDR3 length is 17 residues. Trimming left V 3 bases short and J 0 bases short, with 18 bases between. This CDR3 reads CASSLVPRQASSYEQYF. CDR3 DNA sequence: TGTGCCAGCAGCTTGGTCCCTCGACAGGCCAGCTCCTACGAGCAGTACTTC.